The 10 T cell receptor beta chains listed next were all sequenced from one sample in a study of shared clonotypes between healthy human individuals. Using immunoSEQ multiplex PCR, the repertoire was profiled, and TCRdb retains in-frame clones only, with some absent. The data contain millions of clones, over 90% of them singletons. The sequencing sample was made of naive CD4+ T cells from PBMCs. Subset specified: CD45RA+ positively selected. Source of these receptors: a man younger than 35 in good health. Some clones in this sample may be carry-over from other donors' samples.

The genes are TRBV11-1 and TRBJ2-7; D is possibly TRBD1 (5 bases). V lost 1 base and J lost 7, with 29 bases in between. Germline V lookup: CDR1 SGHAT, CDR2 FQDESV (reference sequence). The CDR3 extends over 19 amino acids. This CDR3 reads CASSLEGPLPFRDRIEQYF. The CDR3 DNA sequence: TGTGCCAGCAGCTTAGAAGGACCCCTCCCGTTCAGGGATCGCATTGAGCAGTACTTC.

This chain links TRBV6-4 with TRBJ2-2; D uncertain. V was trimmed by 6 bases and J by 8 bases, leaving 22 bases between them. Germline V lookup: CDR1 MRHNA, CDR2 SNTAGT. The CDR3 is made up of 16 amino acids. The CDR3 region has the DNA TGTGCCAGCAGCCCCCTGTGGCGCCCCGATGGGGGGGAGCTGTTTTTT. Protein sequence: CASSPLWRPDGGELFF.

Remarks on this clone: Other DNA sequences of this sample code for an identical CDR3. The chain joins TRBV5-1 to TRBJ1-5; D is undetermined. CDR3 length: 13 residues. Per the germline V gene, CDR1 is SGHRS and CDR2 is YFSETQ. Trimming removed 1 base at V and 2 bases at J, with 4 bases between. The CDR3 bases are TGCGCCAGCAGCTTGACAGGCAATCAGCCCCAGCATTTT. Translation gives CASSLTGNQPQHF.

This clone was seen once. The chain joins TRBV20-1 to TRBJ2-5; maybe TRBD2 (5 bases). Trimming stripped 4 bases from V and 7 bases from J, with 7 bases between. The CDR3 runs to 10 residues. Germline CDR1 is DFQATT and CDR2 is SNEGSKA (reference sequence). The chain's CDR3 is CSAKSGTQYF. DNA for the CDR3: TGCAGTGCTAAGAGCGGGACCCAGTACTTC.

The CDR3 bases are TGTGCCAGCAGCTTAGACAGCTCCCGGGTGGGGACCCAGTACTTC. Translated, it gives CASSLDSSRVGTQYF. The chain employs TRBV7-8 and TRBJ2-5; D remains unclear. Trimming pared 1 base from V and 7 bases from J, leaving 16 bases between. CDR1 is SGHVS, CDR2 FQNEAQ, per germline. The CDR3 is 15 residues long.

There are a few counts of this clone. The CDR3 spells CASSRDRSSSTQPQHF. Written as DNA, the CDR3 is TGTGCCAGCAGCCGGGACAGGAGCTCGTCCACCCAGCCCCAGCATTTT. The chain links TRBV21-1 to TRBJ1-5; TRBD1, the D gene given by the table, was not confirmed from the DNA. TRBV21-1 is classified as a pseudogene. The CDR3 consists of 16 residues.

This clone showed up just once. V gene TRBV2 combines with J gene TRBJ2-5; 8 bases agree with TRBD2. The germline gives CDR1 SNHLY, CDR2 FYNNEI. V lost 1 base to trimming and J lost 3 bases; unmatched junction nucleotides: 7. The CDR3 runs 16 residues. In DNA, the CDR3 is TGTGCCAGCAGTGAAGGGGCTAGCGGGTCAAAAGAGACCCAGTACTTC. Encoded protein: CASSEGASGSKETQYF. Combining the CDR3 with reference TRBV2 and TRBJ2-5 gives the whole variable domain EPEVTQTPSHQVTQMGQEVILRCVPISNHLYFYWYRQILGQKVEFLVSFYNNEISEKSEIFDDQFSVERPDGSNFTLKIRSTKLEDSAMYFCASSEGASGSKETQYFGPGTRLLVL.

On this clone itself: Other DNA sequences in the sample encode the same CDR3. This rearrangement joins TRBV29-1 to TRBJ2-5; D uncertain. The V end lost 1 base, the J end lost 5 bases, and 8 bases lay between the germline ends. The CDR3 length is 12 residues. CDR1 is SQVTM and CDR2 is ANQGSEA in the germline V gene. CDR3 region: CSVEGVGETQYF. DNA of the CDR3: TGCAGCGTTGAAGGGGTGGGGGAGACCCAGTACTTC.

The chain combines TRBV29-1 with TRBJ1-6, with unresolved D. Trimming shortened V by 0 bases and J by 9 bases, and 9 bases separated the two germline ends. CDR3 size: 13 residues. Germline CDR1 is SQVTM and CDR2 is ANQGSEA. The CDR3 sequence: CSVEDGLGSPLHF. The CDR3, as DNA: TGCAGCGTTGAAGATGGCTTGGGTTCACCCCTCCACTTT. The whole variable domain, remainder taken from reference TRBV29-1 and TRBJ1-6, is SAVISQKPSRDICQRGTSLTIQCQVDSQVTMMFWYRQQPGQSLTLIATANQGSEATYESGFVIDKFPISRPNLTFSTLTVSNMSPEDSSIYLCSVEDGLGSPLHFGNGTRLTVT.

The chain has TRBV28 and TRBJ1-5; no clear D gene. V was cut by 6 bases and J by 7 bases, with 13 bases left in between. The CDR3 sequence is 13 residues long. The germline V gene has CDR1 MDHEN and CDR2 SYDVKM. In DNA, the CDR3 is TGTGCCAGCAGACCGACTTTCGGGCAGCCCCAGCATTTT. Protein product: CASRPTFGQPQHF.